One sample yielded the 30 T cell receptor beta chains listed below, sequenced in a study of pediatric ulcerative colitis. Sequenced by immunoSEQ multiplex PCR; TCRdb stores in-frame clones only, minus some. The sample gives 50,000 to 65,000 clones, roughly nine tenths of which show up once; around 3.6% is in the top ten. The sample taken for sequencing was blood. The receptors come from a boy between 10 and 17 years old with severe ulcerative colitis.

CDR3 in amino acids: CASSSGIYEQYF. The CDR3, as DNA: TGTGCCAGCTCCTCCGGTATCTACGAGCAGTACTTC. This chain joins TRBV6-6 and TRBJ2-7; D remains unclear. Germline V gene lookup returns CDR1 MNHNY and CDR2 SVGAGI (reference sequence). This CDR3 spans 12 amino acids. V was pared by 8 bases and J by 3 bases, with 11 bases between.

The V gene is TRBV6-6, the J gene TRBJ1-5; 8 positions agree with TRBD1. CDR3 length: 16 amino acids. V trimming: 6 bases; J trimming: 2 bases; junction bases outside the gene matches: 9. The germline V gene encodes CDR1 MNHNY and CDR2 SVGAGI (reference sequence). The CDR3 nucleotides read TGTGCCAGCAGCCCAGGGGGCGGGGCAGGCAATCAGCCCCAGCATTTT. Translated, it gives CASSPGGGAGNQPQHF.

This chain links TRBV30 with TRBJ1-3; D might be TRBD1 (5 bases). With 0 bases removed from V and 8 bases from J, the gap between germline ends came to 17 bases. CDR3 length: 15 residues. Germline CDR1 is GTSNPN and CDR2 is SVGIG (reference sequence). The CDR3 region is CAWSVIGSPGDTIYF. The CDR3 DNA reads TGTGCCTGGAGTGTAATTGGCAGCCCGGGGGACACCATATATTTT.

The chain links TRBV6-1 to TRBJ2-7; 9 nucleotides agree with TRBD1. The V gene's germline CDR1 is MNHNS and CDR2 SASEGT. With 2 bases clipped from V and 7 bases from J, the junction kept 6 bases outside the gene matches. The CDR3 loop spans 14 amino acids. The CDR3 DNA reads as TGTGCCAGCAGTGAATACACAGGGGGCGGTGAGCAGTACTTC. Its translation: CASSEYTGGGEQYF.

This clone was recorded a few times. V gene TRBV10-1 combines with J gene TRBJ2-7; no clear D gene. V lost 0 bases and J 1 base, leaving 4 bases between the germline ends. CDR3 length: 13 amino acids. Germline V gives CDR1 WNHNN, CDR2 SYGVQD (reference sequence). The CDR3 here is CASSESGSYEQYF. In DNA, the CDR3 is TGCGCCAGCAGTGAGTCGGGGTCCTACGAGCAGTACTTC.

The chain combines TRBV7-9 with TRBJ2-1; 9 nucleotides align to TRBD2. Trimming removed 3 bases from V and 4 bases from J; junction bases left unmatched: 7. The CDR3 consists of 16 residues. The germline gives CDR1 SEHNR, CDR2 FQNEAQ (reference sequence). The CDR3 is CASSLPSGMGYNEQFF. In nucleotides, the CDR3 is TGTGCCAGCAGCTTGCCTAGCGGGATGGGGTACAATGAGCAGTTCTTC.

The chain is built from TRBV30 and TRBJ2-7; the D is unclear. V lost 0 bases and J 0 bases, leaving 9 bases between the germline ends. The CDR3 totals 14 residues. Germline CDR1 reads GTSNPN; CDR2 reads SVGIG (reference sequence). This CDR3 is CAWSVGKLSYEQYF. The CDR3, as DNA: TGTGCCTGGAGTGTAGGGAAACTCTCCTACGAGCAGTACTTC.

The CDR3 loop is CAISGTGETGELFF. DNA for the CDR3: TGTGCCATCAGTGGGACAGGGGAGACCGGGGAGCTGTTTTTT. The V call is TRBV10-3, the J call TRBJ2-2, with TRBD1 matching over 9 bases. V was clipped by 4 bases and J by 5 bases; unmatched bases: 2. This CDR3 comprises 14 residues. Germline V gene sequence: CDR1 ENHRY, CDR2 SYGVKD.

This clone was picked up a small number of times. The rearrangement uses TRBV4-2 and TRBJ1-2; D is uncertain. The V end lost 0 bases, the J end lost 2 bases, and 7 bases lay between the germline ends. CDR3 length: 14 amino acids. The V gene's germline CDR1 is LGHNA and CDR2 YNFKEQ. The CDR3 is CASSQEMRNYGYTF. For the CDR3, the DNA is TGTGCCAGCAGCCAAGAGATGAGGAACTATGGCTACACCTTC.

This chain connects TRBV4-1 to TRBJ1-5; D is undetermined. CDR1 and CDR2 (germline): MGHRA, YSYEKL. Trimming cost V 2 bases and J 6 bases, with 14 bases left between them. The CDR3 is made up of 15 amino acids. The CDR3 here is CASSQIHGEGQPQHF. The CDR3 DNA reads as TGCGCCAGCAGCCAAATACATGGGGAGGGTCAGCCCCAGCATTTT.

The chain uses TRBV6-1 and TRBJ2-2; unclear D gene. The CDR3 contains 13 residues. Trimming cost V 7 bases and J 7 bases, with 13 bases left between them. Germline CDR1 and CDR2: MNHNS and SASEGT. CDR3 nucleotides: TGTGCCAGCAAAGGTGGCTGGATCGGGGAGCTGTTTTTT. It translates to CASKGGWIGELFF.

The chain carries TRBV21-1 and TRBJ2-7; the table's TRBD1 call for D was not verified on the DNA. TRBV21-1 counts as a pseudogene. The CDR3 has 18 amino acids. The CDR3 loop is CASSRHLTGPSLFYEQYF. The DNA of the CDR3 is TGTGCCAGCAGCAGACACTTGACAGGGCCCTCCCTATTCTACGAGCAGTACTTC.

The V gene is TRBV18, the J gene TRBJ2-7; perhaps TRBD1 as D (6 bases). In germline, CDR1 is KGHSH, CDR2 LQKENI. This CDR3 spans 13 amino acids. Trimming pared 4 bases from V and 7 bases from J, leaving 14 bases between. The CDR3: CASSQYSGVEQYF. CDR3 DNA: TGTGCCAGCTCACAGTACTCAGGGGTTGAGCAGTACTTC.

The V and J genes are TRBV9 and TRBJ2-7; D is ambiguous. The CDR3 covers 13 residues. Germline CDR1 reads SGDLS; CDR2 reads YYNGEE. V was shortened by 0 bases and J by 7 bases, with 11 bases between the two germline ends. CDR3 protein: CASSVASAGEQYF. The DNA of the CDR3 is TGTGCCAGCAGCGTAGCAAGCGCTGGGGAGCAGTACTTC.

The chain has TRBV5-1 and TRBJ2-5; no definite D call. The CDR3 runs 15 residues. Trimming left V 4 bases short and J 1 base short, with 14 bases between. The germline V gene has CDR1 SGHRS and CDR2 YFSETQ. CDR3 sequence reads: CASSPESRGQETQYF. DNA of the CDR3: TGCGCCAGCAGCCCGGAGAGTAGAGGCCAAGAGACCCAGTACTTC.

Only a few counts were recorded for this clone. J is TRBJ2-5 and V is TRBV4-3, with D tentatively TRBD2 (5 bases). This CDR3 contains 16 residues. Between the trimmed V and J ends, which lost 0 bases and 0 bases, there was a span of 11 bases. The V gene's germline CDR1 is LGHNA and CDR2 YSLEER. CDR3 DNA sequence: TGCGCCAGCAGCCAAGATGGGCCCGGGAACCAAGAGACCCAGTACTTC. This encodes CASSQDGPGNQETQYF.

The chain carries TRBV29-1 and TRBJ2-1, with D possibly being TRBD2 (5 bases). Germline-derived CDR1 and CDR2 are SQVTM and ANQGSEA. V lost 1 base, J lost 6 bases, and 16 bases lay in between. The length of the CDR3 is 15 residues. The CDR3 DNA reads TGCAGCGTTGAAGCCGGAGGCGGGCTGACCAATGAGCAGTTCTTC. Amino acids: CSVEAGGGLTNEQFF.

The chain is built from TRBV9 and TRBJ2-1; D may be TRBD2 (7 bases). The CDR3 is made up of 14 amino acids. V dropped 7 bases and J dropped 4 bases, with 15 bases sitting between them. Germline CDR1 SGDLS, CDR2 YYNGEE. This CDR3 is CASARGANYNEQFF. The CDR3 region has the DNA TGTGCCAGCGCCCGGGGGGCGAATTACAATGAGCAGTTCTTC.

The rearrangement joins TRBV27 to TRBJ1-1; 8 nucleotides line up with TRBD1. CDR3 size: 14 residues. Trimming took 5 bases from V and 7 from J; bases not matched to a gene: 9. Per the germline V gene, CDR1 is MNHEY and CDR2 is SMNVEV (reference sequence). The DNA for the CDR3 is TGTGCCAGCAGTGCCACAGGGGGGACTGGTGAAGCTTTCTTT. This gives the protein CASSATGGTGEAFF.

J is TRBJ2-7 and V is TRBV2; 11 bases map to TRBD2. V gave up 2 bases and J gave up 3 bases; unmatched junction bases: 0. The CDR3 loop spans 14 amino acids. Germline V gives CDR1 SNHLY, CDR2 FYNNEI. The CDR3 coding sequence is TGTGCCAGCAGTGAAACTAGCGGGAGCTACGAGCAGTACTTC. It codes for CASSETSGSYEQYF.

This sequence joins TRBV30 and TRBJ1-2; tentative D call: TRBD1 (6 bases). The CDR3 length is 13 residues. CDR1 and CDR2 (germline): GTSNPN, SVGIG (reference sequence). V was clipped by 1 base and J by 13 bases, with 19 bases between them. DNA for the CDR3: TGTGCCTGGAGTGAGGGGGGAGAATCCCTCCCCACCTTC. Translated, it gives CAWSEGGESLPTF.

The chain recombines TRBV6-1 with TRBJ1-1; 7 nucleotides match TRBD1. Looked up from germline, CDR1 is MNHNS and CDR2 is SASEGT. Trimming cost V 10 bases and J 7 bases; bases outside gene matches: 18. This CDR3 contains 15 residues. CDR3 coding DNA: TGTGCCATCTCTGGCCCAATCGGGGCAGGGGGTGAAGCTTTCTTT. Protein sequence: CAISGPIGAGGEAFF.

In this sample, this clone turned up once. The chain couples TRBV11-2 to TRBJ2-7; 8 bases are shared with TRBD2. V shed 3 bases and J 7 bases; nucleotides not matched to a gene: 8. The germline gives CDR1 SGHAT, CDR2 FQNNGV. CDR3 size: 14 residues. CDR3 sequence: CASSFIAGGGEQYF. The CDR3 bases are TGTGCCAGCAGCTTTATCGCGGGAGGAGGGGAGCAGTACTTC.

The V call is TRBV30, the J call TRBJ2-5; D gene ambiguous. The V and J ends lost 0 bases and 1 base respectively, with 9 bases between them. The CDR3 is 14 residues long. The germline V gene has CDR1 GTSNPN and CDR2 SVGIG (reference sequence). As DNA, the CDR3 is TGTGCCTGGAGTGTGAAGGCATTCCAAGAGACCCAGTACTTC. Translated: CAWSVKAFQETQYF.

This clone was detected only a few times. The rearrangement uses TRBV6-1 and TRBJ2-7; D possibly corresponds to TRBD1 (6 bases). Germline V gene lookup returns CDR1 MNHNS and CDR2 SASEGT. The CDR3 has 13 amino acids. V lost 8 bases and J lost 5, with 16 bases in between. The CDR3 region has the DNA TGTGCCAGCCAAAAGGACAGTCCCCACGAGCAGTACTTC. This sequence encodes CASQKDSPHEQYF.

V usage is TRBV6-5 and J usage is TRBJ2-7; 8 bases agree with TRBD2. J gave up 3 bases and V 6 bases, and 7 bases lay outside the gene matches. CDR3 length: 14 amino acids. Looked up from germline, CDR1 is MNHEY and CDR2 is SVGAGI. CDR3 sequence (DNA): TGTGCCAGCAGCGAAGGGACTAGTCGCTACGAGCAGTACTTC. Translation: CASSEGTSRYEQYF.

The CDR3 nucleotides read TGCGCCAGCAAAGTCAGCTGGTCCTACAATGAGCAGTTCTTC. Translating it yields CASKVSWSYNEQFF. The rearrangement joins TRBV4-3 to TRBJ2-1; D ambiguous. The CDR3 runs 14 residues. V was pared by 7 bases and J by 1 base, with 11 bases between. Germline CDR1 is LGHNA and CDR2 is YSLEER.

The rearrangement joins TRBV7-9 to TRBJ2-3; 10 bases are shared with TRBD2. This CDR3 has 16 residues. V lost 5 bases, J lost 2 bases, and 7 bases stayed unmatched. Germline CDR1 and CDR2: SEHNR and FQNEAQ (reference sequence). Here the CDR3 reads CASSRWTSGYTDTQYF. CDR3 in DNA: TGTGCCAGCAGCCGTTGGACTAGCGGATACACAGATACGCAGTATTTT.

V gene TRBV29-1 combines with J gene TRBJ1-2; tentative D call: TRBD1 (6 bases). The CDR3 length is 13 residues. In germline, CDR1 is SQVTM, CDR2 ANQGSEA. V dropped 5 bases and J dropped 3 bases, with 13 bases sitting between them. Here the CDR3 reads CSVMTGLDYGYTF. The DNA of the CDR3 is TGCAGCGTTATGACAGGTTTGGACTATGGCTACACCTTC.

J is TRBJ1-1 and V is TRBV5-4; D may be TRBD1 (5 bases). Germline-derived CDR1 and CDR2 are SGHNT and YYREEE (reference sequence). V shed 0 bases and J shed 5 bases, with 14 bases lying between them. CDR3 size: 15 residues. The DNA of the CDR3 is TGTGCCAGCAGCTTGGACCCGGCAGGGCATACTGAAGCTTTCTTT. This codes for CASSLDPAGHTEAFF. Full variable domain (outside the CDR3, taken from reference TRBV5-4 and TRBJ1-1): ETGVTQSPTHLIKTRGQQVTLRCSSQSGHNTVSWYQQALGQGPQFIFQYYREEENGRGNFPPRFSGLQFPNYSSELNVNALELDDSALYLCASSLDPAGHTEAFFGQGTRLTVV.